Below, 10 T cell receptor beta chains from the same sample are listed, as sequenced in a study of blood T cell repertoires in COVID-19 (dated by TCRdb to the early 2020s). The library came from the immunoSEQ multiplex PCR assay. TCRdb holds this immuneACCESS table with in-frame rearrangements only. Some clones are missing; in checked studies, unresolved V genes explain under half, and the rest has no known cause. This sample is represented by 250,000 to 350,000 clones; around four fifths of them were singletons. Of the sample, roughly 1.1% falls within the top ten clones. Specimen: peripheral blood. Receptor source: a woman in her fifties or sixties with acute or convalescent COVID-19.

The gene calls are TRBV3-1 (or the pseudogene TRBV3-2) and TRBJ1-2, with D unresolved. CDR1 is LGHDT, CDR2 YNNKEL, per germline (reference sequence). The V gene lost 3 bases and the J gene lost 4 bases, with 9 bases spanning the gap. The CDR3 has 13 amino acids. The CDR3 here is CASSQSPVYGYTF. The CDR3 coding sequence is TGTGCCAGCAGCCAGAGTCCGGTCTATGGCTACACCTTC.

V is TRBV7-9 and J is TRBJ1-4; TRBD1 matches 8 bases. CDR1 and CDR2 (germline): SEHNR, FQNEAQ (reference sequence). The CDR3 covers 15 residues. Unmatched junction bases numbered 3, after V lost 5 bases and J lost 1 base. The CDR3 is CASSLGQGTNEKLFF. DNA of the CDR3: TGTGCCAGCAGCCTAGGACAGGGAACTAATGAAAAACTGTTTTTT.

The chain carries TRBV12-5 and TRBJ1-6; D is perhaps TRBD1 (5 bases). The CDR3 extends over 17 amino acids. V was pared by 0 bases and J by 4 bases, with 13 bases between. Germline CDR1 and CDR2: LGHNT and FRNRAP. The CDR3 loop is CASGLVQGHRYNSPLHF. The CDR3 DNA is TGTGCTAGTGGTTTGGTACAAGGACACCGATATAATTCACCCCTCCACTTT. Variable domain in full (rest from reference TRBV12-5 and TRBJ1-6): DARVTQTPRHKVTEMGQEVTMRCQPILGHNTVFWYRQTMMQGLELLAYFRNRAPLDDSGMPKDRFSAEMPDATLATLKIQPSEPRDSAVYFCASGLVQGHRYNSPLHFGNGTRLTVT.

The chain is built from TRBV14 and TRBJ1-5; D unclear. The CDR3 consists of 12 residues. CDR1 SGHDN and CDR2 FVKESK come from the germline V gene. Trimming took off 1 base at V and 4 bases at J, with 2 bases between the two ends. The CDR3 sequence: CASSQANQPQHF. The CDR3 coding sequence is TGTGCCAGCAGCCAAGCTAATCAGCCCCAGCATTTT.

The chain is built from TRBV30 and TRBJ2-3, with TRBD1 matching 9 bases. The length of the CDR3 is 15 residues. Trimming cost V 5 bases and J 5 bases; bases outside gene matches: 11. The germline CDR1 and CDR2 sequences are GTSNPN and SVGIG (reference sequence). The CDR3 sequence: CAWGTLQGAGDTQYF. CDR3 sequence (DNA): TGTGCCTGGGGAACCTTACAGGGGGCTGGAGATACGCAGTATTTT. The complete variable domain, with remaining parts taken from reference TRBV30 and TRBJ2-3, reads SQTIHQWPATLVQPVGSPLSLECTVEGTSNPNLYWYRQAAGRGLQLLFYSVGIGQISSEVPQNLSASRPQDRQFILSSKKLLLSDSGFYLCAWGTLQGAGDTQYFGPGTRLTVL.

This clone appeared once. The chain has TRBV7-9 and TRBJ2-7; 8 nucleotides match TRBD2. The V gene's germline CDR1 is SEHNR and CDR2 FQNEAQ (reference sequence). The CDR3 is 15 amino acids. V lost 5 bases and J lost 5; bases outside the gene matches: 11. The CDR3 nucleotides are TGTGCCAGCAGCCAAATTGCGGGAGGTATCCACGAGCAGTACTTC. Protein sequence: CASSQIAGGIHEQYF.

The chain couples TRBV7-2 to TRBJ1-1; 8 bases fit TRBD1. Germline values: CDR1 SGHTA, CDR2 FQGNSA. The CDR3 is 15 amino acids. After removal of 5 bases from V and 0 bases from J, the junction contained 5 bases not matched to a gene. The CDR3: CASSRDRFMNTEAFF. The CDR3 nucleotides read TGTGCCAGCAGCCGGGACAGGTTCATGAACACTGAAGCTTTCTTT. Combining the CDR3 with reference TRBV7-2 and TRBJ1-1 gives the whole variable domain GAGVSQSPSNKVTEKGKDVELRCDPISGHTALYWYRQSLGQGLEFLIYFQGNSAPDKSGLPSDRFSAERTGGSVSTLTIQRTQQEDSAVYLCASSRDRFMNTEAFFGQGTRLTVV.

In this sample, this clone turned up once. This rearrangement joins TRBV18 to TRBJ1-1, with D uncertain. V lost 2 bases and J lost 3, with 19 bases in between. CDR1 and CDR2 (germline): KGHSH, LQKENI. This CDR3 is 17 amino acids long. CDR3 sequence: CASSPGLAPGIYTEAFF. The CDR3 DNA is TGTGCCAGCTCACCAGGGCTCGCACCTGGTATTTACACTGAAGCTTTCTTT.

The chain couples TRBV2 to TRBJ1-4; D unresolved. V dropped 6 bases and J dropped 8 bases, with 10 bases sitting between them. In germline, CDR1 is SNHLY, CDR2 FYNNEI. The CDR3 is 12 residues long. For the CDR3, the DNA is TGTGCCAGCAGCCTTGGAGAAGAAAAACTGTTTTTT. It yields the protein CASSLGEEKLFF.

The rearrangement uses TRBV6-5 and TRBJ2-2; 7 nucleotides match TRBD1. CDR1 is MNHEY and CDR2 is SVGAGI in the germline V gene. The CDR3 has 15 amino acids. V was pared by 5 bases and J by 0 bases, with 3 bases of the junction left unmatched. CDR3 coding DNA: TGTGCCAGCAGTAAGGACAGGTCGAACACCGGGGAGCTGTTTTTT. As protein: CASSKDRSNTGELFF.